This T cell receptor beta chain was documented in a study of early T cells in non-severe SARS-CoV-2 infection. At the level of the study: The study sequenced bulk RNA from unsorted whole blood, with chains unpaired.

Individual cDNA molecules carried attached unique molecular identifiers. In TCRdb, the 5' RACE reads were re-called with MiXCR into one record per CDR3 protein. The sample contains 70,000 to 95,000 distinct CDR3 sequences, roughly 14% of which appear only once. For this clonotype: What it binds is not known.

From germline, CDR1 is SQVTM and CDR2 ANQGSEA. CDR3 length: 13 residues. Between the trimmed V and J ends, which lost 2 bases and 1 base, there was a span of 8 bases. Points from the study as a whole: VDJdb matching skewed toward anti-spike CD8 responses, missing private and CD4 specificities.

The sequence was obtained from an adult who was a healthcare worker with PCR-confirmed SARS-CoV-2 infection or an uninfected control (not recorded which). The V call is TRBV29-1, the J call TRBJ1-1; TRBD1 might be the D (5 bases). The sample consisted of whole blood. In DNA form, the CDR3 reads TGCAGCGTTGAAAGGGGCCAGAACACTGAAGCTTTCTTT. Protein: CSVERGQNTEAFF.